Below, 31 T cell receptor beta chains from the same sample are listed, as sequenced in a study of metastatic and nonmetastatic thyroid tumors. No patient had received any treatment before thyroid surgery. TCRdb reanalyzed the PCR reads with MiXCR. The sample comprises around 30,000 clones, around 16% of which are singletons, and around 20% rests with the top ten. The sample consisted of blood. Source of these receptors: a male donor with papillary thyroid cancer or a benign thyroid nodule (not recorded which). Some clones in this sample may be carry-over from other donors' samples.

The chain carries TRBV9 and TRBJ2-1; perhaps TRBD2 as D (6 bases). Trimming took 0 bases from V and 4 from J, leaving 17 bases between them. The CDR3 is made up of 17 amino acids. CDR1 is SGDLS and CDR2 is YYNGEE in the germline V gene. CDR3 nucleotide sequence: TGTGCCAGCAGCGTAGTGTTAGTGGGAGGATCGTACAATGAGCAGTTCTTC. Translated: CASSVVLVGGSYNEQFF.

This CDR3 reads CASSGVVKPQHF. CDR3 bases: TGTGCCAGCAGCGGCGTCGTTAAGCCCCAGCATTTT. V gene TRBV5-7 combines with J gene TRBJ1-5; D is undetermined. TRBV5-7 is an ORF; its function is uncertain. The V end lost 4 bases, the J end lost 8 bases, and 10 bases lay between the germline ends. This CDR3 is 12 amino acids long.

In this sample, this clone turned up many times. The chain employs TRBV27 and TRBJ1-1, with TRBD1 as a possible D gene (5 bases). Germline V lookup: CDR1 MNHEY, CDR2 SMNVEV (reference sequence). The CDR3 is 14 amino acids. Between the trimmed V and J ends, which lost 8 bases and 1 base, there was a span of 14 bases. CDR3 sequence reads: CASSSAGGNTEAFF. The CDR3 DNA reads TGTGCCAGCTCTTCGGCGGGGGGGAACACTGAAGCTTTCTTT.

The chain couples TRBV27 to TRBJ1-2, with 8 bases identical to TRBD1. The germline gives CDR1 MNHEY, CDR2 SMNVEV (reference sequence). The CDR3 runs 14 residues. Trimming removed 5 bases from V and 4 bases from J; junction bases left unmatched: 6. The CDR3 here is CASSLRQGSYGYTF. CDR3 nucleotide sequence: TGTGCCAGCAGTCTCCGACAGGGGAGCTATGGCTACACCTTC.

In this sample, this clone turned up a few times. The J gene is TRBJ1-1, the V gene TRBV6-1, with D perhaps TRBD1 (6 bases). With 7 bases removed from V and 5 bases from J, the gap between germline ends came to 14 bases. Germline CDR1 reads MNHNS; CDR2 reads SASEGT. The CDR3 is made up of 13 amino acids. This chain's CDR3 is CASTLIGGTEAFF. The CDR3, as DNA: TGTGCCAGCACCCTCATAGGGGGTACTGAAGCTTTCTTT.

This clone was recorded many times. The CDR3 reads CASSLLRVENTGELFF. The CDR3 coding sequence is TGTGCCAGCAGCTTATTGAGGGTCGAGAACACCGGGGAGCTGTTTTTT. This chain connects TRBV7-6 to TRBJ2-2, with D perhaps matching TRBD2 (5 bases). Deletions cut 2 bases from V and 1 base from J, with 11 bases between. CDR3 size: 16 residues. Germline V gene sequence: CDR1 SGHVS, CDR2 FNYEAQ.

This clone was observed a handful of times. The genes are TRBV28 and TRBJ2-2; D is ambiguous. CDR3 length equals 15 residues. The germline V and J ends were trimmed by 7 bases and 6 bases, with 18 bases remaining between them. Looked up from germline, CDR1 is MDHEN and CDR2 is SYDVKM. CDR3 sequence: CASNDAGVLSGELFF. The CDR3 DNA follows: TGTGCCAGCAATGATGCTGGAGTCCTTTCCGGGGAGCTGTTTTTT.

Many counts were recorded for this clone. The chain recombines TRBV6-1 with TRBJ1-5; 7 bases are a match to TRBD1. This CDR3 comprises 14 residues. The germline V gene encodes CDR1 MNHNS and CDR2 SASEGT. V trimming: 11 bases; J trimming: 0 bases; junction bases outside the gene matches: 7. For the CDR3, the DNA is TGTGCCGCCGGGACAGATTATAGCAATCAGCCCCAGCATTTT. This sequence encodes CAAGTDYSNQPQHF.

This clone was recorded many times. The chain combines TRBV5-1 with TRBJ1-6; weak D call: TRBD1 (5 bases). CDR3 length: 16 amino acids. Germline V lookup: CDR1 SGHRS, CDR2 YFSETQ. V lost 4 bases and J lost 6, with 17 bases in between. The CDR3 DNA reads TGCGCCAGCAGCACTGGAGTGGGGCACCTTAATTCACCCCTCCACTTT. Translated, it gives CASSTGVGHLNSPLHF.

A few counts support this clone. A read error is possible here, since a much larger clone lies one base away. The chain combines TRBV4-1 with TRBJ2-4; 9 bases are a match to TRBD2. Germline V gene lookup returns CDR1 MGHRA and CDR2 YSYEKL. This CDR3 contains 15 residues. The CDR3 region is CASSQEVLAGSERFF. In DNA, the CDR3 is TGCGCCAGCAGCCAAGAAGTTCTAGCGGGATCTGAGCGGTTCTTC.

This clone has ten or more counts. The rearrangement joins TRBV14 to TRBJ2-1; 10 bases fit TRBD1. V dropped 0 bases and J dropped 15; count of bases not matched to a gene: 5. The CDR3 is 13 amino acids. CDR1 and CDR2 from the germline V gene are SGHDN and FVKESK. The CDR3 DNA reads TGTGCCAGCAGCCAAGAGACAGGGGGCCCCCTGTTCTTC. It encodes CASSQETGGPLFF.

This clone was observed many times. This chain uses TRBV7-3 with TRBJ2-2, with 7 nucleotides matching TRBD1. Germline V gene sequence: CDR1 SGHTA, CDR2 FQGTGA. The CDR3 is 16 amino acids. V lost 5 bases to trimming and J lost 3 bases; unmatched junction nucleotides: 9. CDR3 amino acids: CASSLGTVGYTGELFF. The CDR3 coding sequence is TGTGCCAGCAGCCTTGGGACAGTGGGGTACACCGGGGAGCTGTTTTTT.

This clone was seen at least ten times. This CDR3 reads CASSLERSGHEAFF. In DNA, the CDR3 is TGTGCCAGCAGCTTAGAACGGAGCGGACATGAAGCTTTCTTT. This chain uses TRBV7-9 with TRBJ1-1; the D gene is possibly TRBD1 (5 bases). The ends were cut back, 1 base at V and 7 bases at J, with 13 bases in the middle. Germline lookup yields CDR1 SEHNR and CDR2 FQNEAQ (reference sequence). The CDR3 spans 14 residues.

Ten or more counts support this clone. V and J are TRBV28 and TRBJ2-7, with D hard to call. This CDR3 is built from 12 residues. The germline gives CDR1 MDHEN, CDR2 SYDVKM. V was shortened by 7 bases and J by 7 bases, with 14 bases between the two germline ends. CDR3 sequence: CASTTTLAEQYF. The CDR3, as DNA: TGTGCCAGCACCACCACCCTGGCGGAGCAGTACTTC.

By proportion, this clone is medium-sized (0.01 to 0.1%). The chain employs TRBV6-2 or TRBV6-3 and TRBJ1-6; D not certain. This CDR3 is built from 15 residues. Germline V CDR1 and CDR2: MNHEY, SVGEGT. Trimming removed 4 bases from V and 5 bases from J, with 12 bases in between. This chain's CDR3 is CASSSLGRDNSPLHF. CDR3 DNA: TGTGCCAGCAGTTCCCTAGGACGGGATAATTCACCCCTCCACTTT.

This clone was detected many times. The sample carries other DNA sequences with the same CDR3. This chain joins TRBV9 and TRBJ2-3; D is uncertain. Trimming stripped 2 bases from V and 2 bases from J, with 6 bases between. CDR1 SGDLS and CDR2 YYNGEE come from the germline V gene. The CDR3 extends over 13 amino acids. The CDR3 nucleotides read TGTGCCAGCAGCGTGGCGGACACAGATACGCAGTATTTT. It specifies CASSVADTDTQYF.

This clone showed up many times. The chain links TRBV6-2 or TRBV6-3 to TRBJ1-5; a weak D match, TRBD1 (5 bases). Germline V gene data show CDR1 as MNHEY and CDR2 as SVGEGT. This CDR3 region has 15 residues. Between the trimmed V and J ends, which lost 7 bases and 4 bases, there was a span of 17 bases. For the CDR3, the DNA is TGTGCCAGCAACCAGGGCCCAGGAGGAAATCAGCCCCAGCATTTT. Residues: CASNQGPGGNQPQHF.

This clone was seen many times. This sequence joins TRBV10-3 and TRBJ1-1, with TRBD1 identical over 9 bases. The length of the CDR3 is 14 residues. The V segment lost 3 bases and the J segment 5 bases; nucleotides outside the gene matches: 4. CDR1 is ENHRY and CDR2 is SYGVKD in the germline V gene. CDR3 amino acids: CAISDATGGTEAFF. DNA of the CDR3: TGTGCCATCAGTGATGCGACAGGGGGAACTGAAGCTTTCTTT.

This clone was detected ten times or more. This chain joins TRBV7-8 and TRBJ1-1; D is perhaps TRBD1 (6 bases). The CDR3 extends over 15 amino acids. V was cut by 1 base and J by 6 bases, with 15 bases left in between. Germline CDR1 reads SGHVS; CDR2 reads FQNEAQ. CDR3 residues: CASSLGGRVGAEAFF. The CDR3 DNA sequence: TGTGCCAGCAGCTTAGGGGGGCGGGTCGGCGCTGAAGCTTTCTTT.

This clone was recorded a few times. The rearrangement links TRBV6-2 or TRBV6-3 to TRBJ2-7; the D gene could be TRBD1 or TRBD2 (5 bases each). Trimming removed 6 bases at V and 5 bases at J, with 17 bases between. There are 14 residues in the CDR3. Germline V CDR1 and CDR2: MNHEY, SVGEGT. The CDR3, as DNA: TGTGCCAGCAGCCACCGGGACCCCAGGGACGAGCAGTACTTC. Translation gives CASSHRDPRDEQYF.

In the case of this clone: At one end the junction does not follow the germline gene, possibly because of a read error. The chain is built from TRBV7-6 and TRBJ2-2; 8 bases match TRBD2. CDR1 and CDR2 (germline): SGHVS, FNYEAQ. The CDR3 totals 19 residues. The CDR3 loop is CASSSALGVAGQYTGELFF. The CDR3 nucleotides are TGTGCTAGCAGCTCCGCCCTGGGGGTAGCGGGACAATACACCGGGGAGCTGTTTTTT.

At least ten counts were recorded for this clone. The rearrangement links TRBV4-1 to TRBJ2-3, with 10 bases aligning to TRBD2. The CDR3 has 16 amino acids. With 2 bases clipped from V and 3 bases from J, the junction kept 5 bases outside the gene matches. CDR1 is MGHRA, CDR2 YSYEKL, per germline. CDR3 sequence reads: CASSQSSGRSTDTQYF. The CDR3 DNA follows: TGCGCCAGCAGCCAATCTAGCGGGAGAAGTACAGATACGCAGTATTTT.

This clone was detected many times. J is TRBJ2-7 and V is TRBV7-2; 7 bases map to TRBD2. The CDR3 consists of 14 residues. The germline gives CDR1 SGHTA, CDR2 FQGNSA. With V trimmed by 1 base and J by 5 bases, 5 bases remained unmatched. CDR3 sequence reads: CASSLVGSGNEQYF. The CDR3, as DNA: TGTGCCAGCAGCTTAGTTGGGAGCGGGAACGAGCAGTACTTC. The full variable domain, in which reference TRBV7-2 and TRBJ2-7 provide the parts outside the CDR3, is GAGVSQSPSNKVTEKGKDVELRCDPISGHTALYWYRQSLGQGLEFLIYFQGNSAPDKSGLPSDRFSAERTGGSVSTLTIQRTQQEDSAVYLCASSLVGSGNEQYFGPGTRLTVT.

The rearrangement joins TRBV6-1 to TRBJ1-5; D might be TRBD1 (6 bases). Between the trimmed V and J ends, which lost 6 bases and 14 bases, there was a span of 20 bases. Per germline, CDR1 MNHNS and CDR2 SASEGT. The CDR3 covers 13 residues. The CDR3 region is CASSSEGSGVKHF. The CDR3 bases are TGTGCCAGCAGCTCCGAGGGGTCAGGGGTCAAGCATTTT.

This clone is a singleton in its sample. The CDR3, as DNA: TGTGCCAGCAGGGCCCCAGCGGGGGAGACCCAGTACTTC. Amino acid sequence: CASRAPAGETQYF. The rearrangement links TRBV5-4 to TRBJ2-5; 7 bases line up with TRBD2. CDR1 SGHNT and CDR2 YYREEE come from the germline V gene (reference sequence). V lost 5 bases to trimming and J lost 5 bases; unmatched junction nucleotides: 6. The CDR3 covers 13 residues.

This clone was observed at least ten times. The chain links TRBV4-1 to TRBJ2-7; D gene unclear. The germline CDR1 and CDR2 sequences are MGHRA and YSYEKL. V was shortened by 0 bases and J by 6 bases, with 12 bases between the two germline ends. The CDR3 extends over 14 amino acids. The CDR3 protein is CASSQEPGSTEQYF. The CDR3 DNA reads as TGCGCCAGCAGCCAAGAACCGGGCTCGACCGAGCAGTACTTC.

This clone was seen at least ten times. The chain links TRBV6-1 to TRBJ2-2; no clear D gene. Germline loops: CDR1 MNHNS, CDR2 SASEGT. Trimming removed 5 bases at V and 1 base at J, with 11 bases between. CDR3 length: 15 residues. CDR3 DNA sequence: TGTGCCAGCAGTTCTAACCGGGTGAACACCGGGGAGCTGTTTTTT. Translated: CASSSNRVNTGELFF.

Ten or more counts support this clone. The rearrangement uses TRBV4-1 and TRBJ2-7; no reliable D call. Trimming cost V 1 base and J 4 bases, with 14 bases left between them. This CDR3 has 15 residues. Germline CDR1 and CDR2: MGHRA and YSYEKL. CDR3 in amino acids: CASSQGSTALYEQYF. The CDR3 coding sequence is TGCGCCAGCAGCCAAGGAAGTACAGCCTTGTACGAGCAGTACTTC.

This clone was detected ten times or more. This chain joins TRBV7-9 and TRBJ1-4; D gene ambiguous. V lost 4 bases to trimming and J lost 2 bases, with 8 bases between them. Germline V gene data show CDR1 as SEHNR and CDR2 as FQNEAQ (reference sequence). The length of the CDR3 is 14 residues. As DNA, the CDR3 is TGTGCCAGCAGCTCCCGCGGGACTAATGAAAAACTGTTTTTT. This translates into CASSSRGTNEKLFF.

The chain uses TRBV6-1 and TRBJ2-3; D not certain. This CDR3 contains 14 residues. V was cut by 10 bases and J by 3 bases, with 17 bases left in between. Germline V CDR1 and CDR2: MNHNS, SASEGT. The CDR3 DNA reads TGTGCCACAACCCTGGGGTCTGGTACAGATACGCAGTATTTT. This translates into CATTLGSGTDTQYF.

As regards this clone: A read error may explain this, as a much larger clone is one base away. No conserved phenylalanine or tryptophan ends this CDR3, so it is likely a read error. The sample has other DNA sequences that encode this CDR3 too. V usage is TRBV5-1 and J usage is TRBJ1-5; 7 bases align to TRBD1. Trimming took 5 bases from V and 9 from J; bases not matched to a gene: 8. This CDR3 has 13 residues. Germline assignment: CDR1 SGHRS and CDR2 YFSETQ. The CDR3 nucleotides read TGCGCCAGCAGAGAGACAGGGCAAGGGCCCCAGCATCTT. Protein product: CASRETGQGPQHL.